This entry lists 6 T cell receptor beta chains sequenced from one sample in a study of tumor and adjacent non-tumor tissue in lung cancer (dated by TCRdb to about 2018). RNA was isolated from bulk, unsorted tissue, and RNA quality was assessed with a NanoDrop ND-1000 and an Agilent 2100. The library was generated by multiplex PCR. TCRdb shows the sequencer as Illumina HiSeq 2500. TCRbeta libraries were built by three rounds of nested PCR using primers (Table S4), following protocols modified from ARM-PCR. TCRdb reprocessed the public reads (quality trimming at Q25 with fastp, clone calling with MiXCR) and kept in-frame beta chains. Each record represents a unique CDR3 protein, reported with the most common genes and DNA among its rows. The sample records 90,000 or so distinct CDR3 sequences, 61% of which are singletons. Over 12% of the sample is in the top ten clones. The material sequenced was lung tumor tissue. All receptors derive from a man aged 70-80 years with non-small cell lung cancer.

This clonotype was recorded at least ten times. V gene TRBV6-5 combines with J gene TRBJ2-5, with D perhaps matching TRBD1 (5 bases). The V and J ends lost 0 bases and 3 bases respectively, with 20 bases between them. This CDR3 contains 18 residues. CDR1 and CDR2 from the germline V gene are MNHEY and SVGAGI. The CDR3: CASSYSTVADRRKETQYF. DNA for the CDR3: TGTGCCAGCAGTTACTCGACAGTTGCGGATCGCCGTAAAGAGACCCAGTACTTC.

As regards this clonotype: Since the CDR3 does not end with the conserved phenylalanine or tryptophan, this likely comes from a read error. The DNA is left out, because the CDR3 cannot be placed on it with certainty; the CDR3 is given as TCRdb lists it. This CDR3 is CASSGQGAAGEPFL. This chain joins TRBV6-5 and TRBJ2-2; the D call TRBD1 from the table was never checked on the DNA. CDR1 is MNHEY and CDR2 is SVGAGI in the germline V gene. The CDR3 contains 14 residues when both ends are counted.

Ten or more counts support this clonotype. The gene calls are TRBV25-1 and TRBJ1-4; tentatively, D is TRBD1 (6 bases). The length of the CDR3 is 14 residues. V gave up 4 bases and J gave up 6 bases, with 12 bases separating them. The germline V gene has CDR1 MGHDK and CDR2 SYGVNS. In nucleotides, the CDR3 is TGTGCCAGCAGTGGGACACGGGGGCATGAAAAACTGTTTTTT. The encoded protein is CASSGTRGHEKLFF.

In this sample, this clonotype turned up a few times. CDR3 bases: TGTGCCACCAGCAGAACAGGGGGCACCGGGGAGCTGTTTTTT. Residues: CATSRTGGTGELFF. The gene calls are TRBV15 and TRBJ2-2; 8 nucleotides line up with TRBD1. The CDR3 loop spans 14 amino acids. Germline-derived CDR1 and CDR2 are LNHNV and YYDKDF (reference sequence). Trimming at V came to 2 bases and at J to 4 bases, leaving 0 bases not matched to a gene.

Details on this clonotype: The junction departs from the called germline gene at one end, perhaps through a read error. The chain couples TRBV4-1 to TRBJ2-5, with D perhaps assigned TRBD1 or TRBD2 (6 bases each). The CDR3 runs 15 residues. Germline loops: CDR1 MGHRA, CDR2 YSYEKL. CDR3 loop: CASGQSLGGVETQYF. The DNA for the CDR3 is TGCGCCAGCGGCCAAAGTCTGGGGGGCGTAGAGACCCAGTACTTC.

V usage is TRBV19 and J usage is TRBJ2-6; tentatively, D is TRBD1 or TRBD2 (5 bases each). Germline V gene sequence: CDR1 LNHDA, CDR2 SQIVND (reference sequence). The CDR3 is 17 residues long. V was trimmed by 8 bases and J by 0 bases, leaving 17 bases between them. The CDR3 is CASSPGPISSGANVLTF. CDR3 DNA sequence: TGTGCCAGTTCGCCGGGACCGATAAGCTCTGGGGCCAACGTCCTGACTTTC.